A single sample is the source of the 25 T cell receptor beta chains below, sequenced in a study of CD8+CD57+ T cells in acquired aplastic anemia. CD8+CD57+ cell expansion had been shown by flow cytometry in patients chosen for sequencing. The use of genomic DNA as template underpinned the TCR beta VDJ and CDR3 profiling. Each CDR3 protein gets one entry after TCRdb re-called the reads with MiXCR. This table has around 180,000 distinct CDR3 sequences, 48% appearing once. The sequenced sample was sorted CD4+, CD8+, or CD8+CD57+ T cells (not recorded which) from PBMCs. These TCRs come from a human donor with aplastic anemia.

This clonotype was picked up many times. The chain joins TRBV19 to TRBJ2-3, with 9 bases that match TRBD2. This CDR3 region has 12 residues. The V and J ends lost 8 bases and 6 bases, in that order; junction bases with no gene match: 3. From germline, CDR1 is LNHDA and CDR2 SQIVND (reference sequence). The CDR3 here is CASAGGGDTQYF. The CDR3 nucleotides read TGTGCCAGTGCGGGGGGGGGGGATACGCAGTATTTT.

This clonotype was seen repeatedly, ten times or more. This chain links TRBV3-1 with TRBJ2-1; 8 nucleotides match TRBD2. This CDR3 is built from 14 residues. CDR1 LGHDT and CDR2 YNNKEL come from the germline V gene (reference sequence). Losses at the gene ends were 1 base for V and 7 bases for J; bases not matched to a gene: 3. CDR3 amino acids: CASSQGTSRNEQFF. The CDR3 region has the DNA TGTGCCAGCAGCCAAGGGACTAGCAGGAATGAGCAGTTCTTC.

This clonotype was seen many times. A much larger clone is a single base away; this may be a read error. The chain recombines TRBV24-1 with TRBJ2-2; D possibly matches TRBD1 or TRBD2 (5 bases each). This CDR3 comprises 14 residues. Germline loops: CDR1 KGHDR, CDR2 SFDVKD. CDR3 residues: CAASWGRGTGELFF. The CDR3 coding sequence is TGTGCCGCCAGTTGGGGGAGAGGGACCGGGGAGCTGTTTTTT.

This chain connects TRBV19 to TRBJ2-1; possibly TRBD2 for D (6 bases). V dropped 5 bases and J dropped 9 bases, with 14 bases sitting between them. The length of the CDR3 is 13 residues. From germline, CDR1 is LNHDA and CDR2 SQIVND (reference sequence). DNA of the CDR3: TGTGCCAGTAGTCCCCATTCCGGGGGTGAGCAGTTCTTC. It yields the protein CASSPHSGGEQFF.

The V and J genes are TRBV5-1 and TRBJ2-5; a weak D match, TRBD1 (5 bases). CDR3 length: 15 amino acids. CDR1 and CDR2 from the germline V gene are SGHRS and YFSETQ. With 0 bases removed from V and 4 bases from J, the gap between germline ends came to 13 bases. The CDR3: CASSLDGRAGETQYF. The CDR3 DNA follows: TGCGCCAGCAGCTTGGACGGCAGGGCAGGAGAGACCCAGTACTTC.

This clonotype was detected only once. Possible read error: a much larger clone is one base away. The rearrangement uses TRBV30 and TRBJ1-6; D might be TRBD1 (6 bases). The CDR3 covers 15 residues. Germline V gene lookup returns CDR1 GTSNPN and CDR2 SVGIG (reference sequence). In nucleotides, the CDR3 is TGTGCCTCCGATTCACAGGGTTTTTTGTATTCACCCCACCACTTT. It yields the protein CASDSQGFLYSPHHF.

This clonotype appeared once. The chain combines TRBV29-1 with TRBJ2-2; TRBD1 agrees at 11 bases. From germline, CDR1 is SQVTM and CDR2 ANQGSEA. The CDR3 runs 14 residues. V was clipped by 6 bases and J by 6 bases; unmatched bases: 6. The CDR3 DNA reads TGCAGCGTCGCGAGGGGACAGGGGGCCGGGGAGCTGTTTTTT. Translating gives CSVARGQGAGELFF.

This chain links TRBV29-1 with TRBJ1-1; D may be TRBD1 (6 bases). The germline CDR1 and CDR2 sequences are SQVTM and ANQGSEA. This CDR3 comprises 13 residues. The V gene lost 3 bases and the J gene lost 1 base, with 9 bases spanning the gap. The CDR3 reads CSVERTENTEAFF. The CDR3, as DNA: TGCAGCGTTGAGCGGACAGAGAACACTGAAGCTTTCTTT.

The rearrangement uses TRBV19 and TRBJ2-6; D not certain. The germline V gene has CDR1 LNHDA and CDR2 SQIVND (reference sequence). V gave up 7 bases and J gave up 0 bases, with 10 bases separating them. The CDR3 is made up of 15 amino acids. CDR3 region: CASIDSPSGANVLTF. The CDR3 coding sequence is TGTGCCAGTATCGACTCGCCCTCTGGGGCCAACGTCCTGACTTTC.

This clonotype was found a few times. V usage is TRBV7-9 and J usage is TRBJ1-2, with D hard to call. Between the trimmed V and J ends, which lost 3 bases and 5 bases, there was a span of 7 bases. The CDR3 runs 12 residues. Germline CDR1 is SEHNR and CDR2 is FQNEAQ (reference sequence). CDR3 loop: CASSFSDYGYTF. The CDR3 DNA reads as TGTGCCAGCAGCTTCTCGGATTATGGCTACACCTTC.

The chain's CDR3 is CSAGEGDQPQHF. The CDR3 nucleotides are TGCAGTGCTGGGGAGGGGGATCAGCCCCAGCATTTT. The V gene is TRBV20-1, the J gene TRBJ1-5; a weak D match, TRBD1 (6 bases). CDR1 and CDR2 (germline): DFQATT, SNEGSKA (reference sequence). This CDR3 is built from 12 residues. The V and J ends lost 5 bases and 5 bases respectively, with 10 bases between them.

The rearrangement uses TRBV7-9 and TRBJ2-7, with 9 bases fitting TRBD1. The J segment lost 9 bases and the V segment lost 1 base, leaving 4 bases of the junction unmatched. The germline V gene has CDR1 SEHNR and CDR2 FQNEAQ (reference sequence). The CDR3 totals 13 residues. CDR3: CASSLEGQGRQYF. The CDR3 DNA sequence: TGTGCCAGCAGCTTAGAGGGACAGGGAAGGCAGTACTTC. Drawing the rest from reference TRBV7-9 and TRBJ2-7, the complete variable domain is DTGVSQNPRHKITKRGQNVTFRCDPISEHNRLYWYRQTLGQGPEFLTYFQNEAQLEKSRLLSDRFSAERPKGSFSTLEIQRTEQGDSAMYLCASSLEGQGRQYFGPGTRLTVT.

The DNA of the CDR3 is TGCGCCAGCAGCCAAGATGGGCTAGGAAGCTCCTACAATGAGCAGTTCTTC. Translated: CASSQDGLGSSYNEQFF. The chain links TRBV4-1 to TRBJ2-1; D remains ambiguous. CDR1 and CDR2 from the germline V gene are MGHRA and YSYEKL. Between the trimmed V and J ends, which lost 0 bases and 0 bases, there was a span of 12 bases. The CDR3 consists of 17 residues.

This clonotype was detected many times. This chain connects TRBV7-9 to TRBJ2-7; possibly TRBD2 for D (7 bases). The CDR3 length is 15 residues. Germline-derived CDR1 and CDR2 are SEHNR and FQNEAQ (reference sequence). With 5 bases removed from V and 6 bases from J, the gap between germline ends came to 20 bases. The CDR3 here is CASSNQRGGPREQYF. The DNA of the CDR3 is TGTGCCAGCAGCAATCAAAGGGGGGGGCCACGCGAGCAGTACTTC.

This clonotype was detected once. The chain employs TRBV2 and TRBJ1-1; a possible D gene is TRBD1 (6 bases). Deletions cut 3 bases from V and 1 base from J, with 6 bases between. CDR3 length: 13 amino acids. CDR1 is SNHLY and CDR2 is FYNNEI in the germline V gene. The CDR3 DNA reads as TGTGCCAGCAGTGACAGGGGGAACACTGAAGCTTTCTTT. Protein: CASSDRGNTEAFF. Combining the CDR3 with reference TRBV2 and TRBJ1-1 gives the whole variable domain EPEVTQTPSHQVTQMGQEVILRCVPISNHLYFYWYRQILGQKVEFLVSFYNNEISEKSEIFDDQFSVERPDGSNFTLKIRSTKLEDSAMYFCASSDRGNTEAFFGQGTRLTVV.

This sequence joins TRBV15 and TRBJ1-5; D not certain. This CDR3 has 15 amino acids. Germline V CDR1 and CDR2: LNHNV, YYDKDF (reference sequence). Trimming removed 0 bases at V and 4 bases at J, with 10 bases between. CDR3 DNA: TGTGCCACCAGCAGAGATCTCCAGGAGAATCAGCCCCAGCATTTT. Its protein product is CATSRDLQENQPQHF.

This clonotype appeared once. V gene TRBV2 combines with J gene TRBJ2-5, with TRBD2 matching over 7 bases. Per the germline V gene, CDR1 is SNHLY and CDR2 is FYNNEI. CDR3 size: 17 residues. The V segment lost 0 bases and the J segment 1 base; nucleotides outside the gene matches: 8. CDR3 DNA: TGTGCCAGCAGTGAAGCTGTACTAGCGAACCGCCAAGAGACCCAGTACTTC. Amino acid sequence: CASSEAVLANRQETQYF.

This clonotype was counted between two and nine times. The chain employs TRBV10-3 and TRBJ1-5, with no clear D. This CDR3 has 14 residues. Trimming shortened V by 2 bases and J by 0 bases, and 5 bases separated the two germline ends. Per germline, CDR1 ENHRY and CDR2 SYGVKD. Here the CDR3 reads CAISEGLSNQPQHF. In DNA, the CDR3 is TGTGCCATCAGTGAGGGGCTTAGCAATCAGCCCCAGCATTTT.

The chain links TRBV10-1 to TRBJ2-1; possible D gene TRBD2, 6 bases. The germline V gene encodes CDR1 WNHNN and CDR2 SYGVQD (reference sequence). Trimming took 8 bases from V and 7 from J, leaving 6 bases between them. CDR3 size: 10 residues. CDR3 in amino acids: CASGGNEQFF. The CDR3 coding sequence is TGCGCCAGCGGGGGGAATGAGCAGTTCTTC.

The chain combines TRBV28 with TRBJ2-7, with D possibly TRBD1 on 5 matching bases. V was trimmed by 6 bases and J by 2 bases, leaving 20 bases between them. Germline assignment: CDR1 MDHEN and CDR2 SYDVKM. This CDR3 contains 16 residues. CDR3 residues: CASRQIRGRPAYEQYF. CDR3 sequence (DNA): TGTGCCAGCAGACAAATTAGGGGCAGGCCCGCCTACGAGCAGTACTTC.

Ten or more counts support this clonotype. The chain combines TRBV24-1 with TRBJ2-5; TRBD2 aligns across 8 bases. V was pared by 4 bases and J by 5 bases, with 17 bases of the junction left unmatched. The germline V gene encodes CDR1 KGHDR and CDR2 SFDVKD. The CDR3 consists of 18 residues. CDR3 region: CATSEGKGGSGALETQYF. As DNA, the CDR3 is TGTGCCACCAGTGAGGGTAAGGGAGGTAGCGGGGCCTTGGAGACCCAGTACTTC.

This clonotype occurred once. This sequence joins TRBV7-3 and TRBJ1-2; 7 bases align to TRBD1. The CDR3 extends over 15 amino acids. Germline CDR1 SGHTA, CDR2 FQGTGA. The V gene end was trimmed by 2 bases and the J gene end by 3 bases; junction bases not matched to a gene: 6. The CDR3 bases are TGTGCCAGCAGCTTAGGAATGGGACAGCACTATGGCTACACCTTC. This translates into CASSLGMGQHYGYTF. Full variable domain (remainder filled in from reference TRBV7-3 and TRBJ1-2): GAGVSQTPSNKVTEKGKYVELRCDPISGHTALYWYRQSLGQGPEFLIYFQGTGAADDSGLPNDRFFAVRPEGSVSTLKIQRTERGDSAVYLCASSLGMGQHYGYTFGSGTRLTVV.

This chain connects TRBV10-3 to TRBJ1-1; perhaps TRBD1 as D (6 bases). This CDR3 is 14 amino acids long. Germline lookup yields CDR1 ENHRY and CDR2 SYGVKD. The V end lost 2 bases, the J end lost 6 bases, and 13 bases lay between the germline ends. CDR3: CAISERGESAEAFF. The CDR3 DNA follows: TGTGCCATCAGTGAGAGGGGGGAGAGTGCTGAAGCTTTCTTT.

The chain couples TRBV7-6 to TRBJ1-6, with TRBD1 identical over 10 bases. With 1 base clipped from V and 5 bases from J, the junction kept 5 bases outside the gene matches. The CDR3 totals 17 residues. CDR1 SGHVS and CDR2 FNYEAQ come from the germline V gene. The CDR3 reads CASSLVSGTGDNSPLHF. The CDR3, as DNA: TGTGCCAGCAGCTTAGTTTCCGGGACAGGGGATAATTCACCCCTCCACTTT.

In this sample, this clonotype turned up many times. This chain connects TRBV5-1 to TRBJ2-3; D call uncertain. The CDR3 is 14 residues long. CDR1 is SGHRS and CDR2 is YFSETQ in the germline V gene. Deletions cut 0 bases from V and 2 bases from J, with 7 bases between. The CDR3, as DNA: TGCGCCAGCAGCTTGGAACGGCACACAGATACGCAGTATTTT. The encoded protein is CASSLERHTDTQYF.